A single sample gave rise to the 3 T cell receptor beta chains below, sequenced in a study of blood T cell repertoires in COVID-19. Some clones are missing from TCRdb's copy, which holds only in-frame ones; the method was immunoSEQ multiplex PCR. This sample has about 190,000 clones; around 83% occur once, and the top ten carry around 6.5%. Sequencing was done on a sample of peripheral blood. The receptor source for this set is a woman between 35 and 50 years old with acute or convalescent COVID-19.

The J gene is TRBJ1-1, the V gene TRBV5-1; D possibly corresponds to TRBD1 (5 bases). CDR1 is SGHRS and CDR2 is YFSETQ in the germline V gene. CDR3 length equals 17 residues. Trimming removed 2 bases at V and 4 bases at J, with 21 bases between. CDR3 DNA: TGCGCCAGCAGCTTCGACCGATCCAGGGTAAGGGTCACTGAAGCTTTCTTT. This codes for CASSFDRSRVRVTEAFF.

The chain is built from TRBV28 and TRBJ1-5; TRBD1 matches at 12 bases. Germline lookup yields CDR1 MDHEN and CDR2 SYDVKM. The CDR3 has 16 amino acids. V lost 3 bases, J lost 6 bases, and 6 bases stayed unmatched. The DNA of the CDR3 is TGTGCCAGCAGTTTTTGGGGGACAGGGGGCCGTCAGCCCCAGCATTTT. Its protein product is CASSFWGTGGRQPQHF.

The CDR3 is CASSLSPLEQYF. The CDR3 DNA follows: TGTGCCAGCAGTTTATCCCCCCTCGAGCAGTACTTC. V is TRBV28 and J is TRBJ2-7; D unresolved. Germline V lookup: CDR1 MDHEN, CDR2 SYDVKM. The length of the CDR3 is 12 residues. Between the trimmed V and J ends, which lost 1 base and 6 bases, there was a span of 7 bases.